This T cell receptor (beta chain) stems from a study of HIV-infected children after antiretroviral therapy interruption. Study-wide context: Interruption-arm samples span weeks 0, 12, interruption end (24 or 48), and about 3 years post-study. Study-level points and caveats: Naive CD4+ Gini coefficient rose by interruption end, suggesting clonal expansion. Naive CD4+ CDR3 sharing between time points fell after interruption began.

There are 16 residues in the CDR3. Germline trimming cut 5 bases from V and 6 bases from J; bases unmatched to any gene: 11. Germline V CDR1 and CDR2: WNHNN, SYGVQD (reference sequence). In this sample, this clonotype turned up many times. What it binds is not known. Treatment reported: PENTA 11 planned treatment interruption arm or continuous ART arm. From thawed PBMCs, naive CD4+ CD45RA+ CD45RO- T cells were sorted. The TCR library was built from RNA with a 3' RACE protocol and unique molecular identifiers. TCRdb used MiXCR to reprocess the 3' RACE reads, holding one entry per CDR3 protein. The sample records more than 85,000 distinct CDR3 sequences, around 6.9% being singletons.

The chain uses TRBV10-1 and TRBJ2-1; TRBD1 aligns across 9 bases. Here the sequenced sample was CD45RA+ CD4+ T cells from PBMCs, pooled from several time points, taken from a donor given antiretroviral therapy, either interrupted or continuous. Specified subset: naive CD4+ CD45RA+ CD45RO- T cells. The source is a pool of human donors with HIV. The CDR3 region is CASSHPQGAKVNEQFF. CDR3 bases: TGCGCCAGCAGTCATCCACAGGGGGCGAAGGTCAATGAGCAGTTCTTC.